This passage covers 3 T cell receptor beta chains from one sample sequenced in a study of blood T cell repertoires in COVID-19. Profiled with immunoSEQ multiplex PCR; TCRdb holds only in-frame clones, not every one. Of around 170,000 clones listed, 80% to 85% were seen once; the top ten hold 8%. Material: PBMCs or T cells enriched from blood (not recorded which). Source of these receptors: a woman in her forties or fifties who had recovered from COVID-19.

The chain combines TRBV12-3 or TRBV12-4 with TRBJ1-3; D uncertain. V lost 11 bases and J 4 bases, leaving 12 bases between the germline ends. This CDR3 region has 12 residues. This CDR3 reads CASRVGGNTIYF. The DNA for the CDR3 is TGTGCCTCCCGGGTTGGGGGAAACACCATATATTTT.

This sequence joins TRBV7-9 and TRBJ1-4, with 8 bases that match TRBD1. This CDR3 region has 17 residues. V dropped 3 bases and J dropped 6; count of bases not matched to a gene: 12. Germline V gives CDR1 SEHNR, CDR2 FQNEAQ (reference sequence). This CDR3 is CASSFQVPDRGYEKLFF. In nucleotides, the CDR3 is TGTGCCAGCAGCTTTCAGGTTCCCGACAGGGGATATGAAAAACTGTTTTTT.

The J gene is TRBJ2-1, the V gene TRBV28; D may be TRBD1 (5 bases). The CDR3 covers 11 residues. Germline-derived CDR1 and CDR2 are MDHEN and SYDVKM. The ends were cut back, 3 bases at V and 9 bases at J, with 6 bases in the middle. Here the CDR3 reads CASSFRGEQFF. The CDR3 region has the DNA TGTGCCAGCAGTTTTAGGGGTGAGCAGTTCTTC.